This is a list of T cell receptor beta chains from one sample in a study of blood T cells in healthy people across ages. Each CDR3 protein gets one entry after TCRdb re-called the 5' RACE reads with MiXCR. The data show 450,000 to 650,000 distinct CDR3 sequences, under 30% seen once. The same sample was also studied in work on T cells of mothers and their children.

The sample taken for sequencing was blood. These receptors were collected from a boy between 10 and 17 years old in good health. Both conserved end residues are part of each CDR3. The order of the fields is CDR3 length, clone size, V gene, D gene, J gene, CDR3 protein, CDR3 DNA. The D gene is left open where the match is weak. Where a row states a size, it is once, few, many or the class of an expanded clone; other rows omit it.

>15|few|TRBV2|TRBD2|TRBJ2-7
CASSESTSGSYEQYF
TGTGCCAGCAGTGAATCTACTAGCGGGAGCTACGAGCAGTACTTC
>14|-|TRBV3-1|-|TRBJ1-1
CASSQGVGVTEAFF
TGTGCCAGCAGCCAAGGGGTCGGGGTCACTGAAGCTTTCTTT
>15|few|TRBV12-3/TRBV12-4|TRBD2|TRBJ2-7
CASSPGVAGPYEQYF
TGTGCCAGCAGTCCGGGGGTAGCGGGGCCCTACGAGCAGTACTTC
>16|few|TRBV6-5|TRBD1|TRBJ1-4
CASRKTGGLTNEKLFF
TGTGCCAGCAGGAAAACAGGGGGCTTAACTAATGAAAAACTGTTTTTT
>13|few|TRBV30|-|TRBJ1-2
CAWKRQGGRGYTF
TGTGCCTGGAAGAGGCAGGGAGGCAGGGGCTACACCTTC
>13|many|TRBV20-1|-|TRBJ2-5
CSARDSNQETQYF
TGCAGTGCTAGAGACAGCAACCAAGAGACCCAGTACTTC
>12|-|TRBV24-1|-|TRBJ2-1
CATSPGYNEQFF
TGTGCCACCAGCCCGGGTTACAATGAGCAGTTCTTC
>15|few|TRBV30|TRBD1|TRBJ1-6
CAWRLDRGTNSPLHF
TGTGCCTGGCGCCTCGACAGGGGGACTAATTCACCCCTCCACTTT
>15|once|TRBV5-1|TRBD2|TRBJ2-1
CASGEGLAGRDEQFF
TGCGCCAGCGGAGAAGGACTAGCGGGAAGGGATGAGCAGTTCTTC
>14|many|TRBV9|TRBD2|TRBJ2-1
CASSVGLADNEQFF
TGTGCCAGCAGCGTGGGACTAGCAGACAATGAGCAGTTCTTC
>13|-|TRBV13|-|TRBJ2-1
CASSLGGKVLQFF
TGTGCCAGCAGCTTAGGTGGCAAAGTTTTGCAGTTCTTC
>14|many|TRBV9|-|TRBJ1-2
CASTPDRANYGYTF
TGTGCCAGCACCCCGGACAGAGCTAACTATGGCTACACCTTC
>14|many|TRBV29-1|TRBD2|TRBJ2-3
CSVDAGVGTDTQYF
TGCAGCGTTGATGCGGGAGTGGGCACAGATACGCAGTATTTT
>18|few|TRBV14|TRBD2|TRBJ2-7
CASSQSGTSGPVTYEQYF
TGTGCCAGCAGCCAATCCGGGACTAGCGGGCCAGTTACCTACGAGCAGTACTTC
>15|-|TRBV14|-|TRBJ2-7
CASSHPGRDGDEQCF
TGTGCCAGCAGCCACCCCGGACGGGACGGCGACGAGCAGTGCTTC
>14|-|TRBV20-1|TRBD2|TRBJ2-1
CSATELAGNNEQFF
TGCAGTGCTACCGAGCTAGCGGGAAACAATGAGCAGTTCTTC
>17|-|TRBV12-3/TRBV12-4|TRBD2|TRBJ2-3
CASSFSFGGEGTDTQYF
TGTGCCAGCAGTTTTTCTTTTGGGGGGGAAGGCACAGATACGCAGTATTTT
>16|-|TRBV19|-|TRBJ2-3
CASSTLKGWGTDTQYF
TGTGCCAGTAGTACCCTCAAAGGGTGGGGTACAGATACGCAGTATTTT
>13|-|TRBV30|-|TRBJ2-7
CAWSVLGINEQYF
TGTGCCTGGAGTGTACTAGGGATCAACGAGCAGTACTTC
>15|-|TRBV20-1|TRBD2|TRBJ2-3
CSARAPGTRGSTQYF
TGCAGTGCTAGGGCGCCCGGGACTAGAGGGAGCACGCAGTATTTT
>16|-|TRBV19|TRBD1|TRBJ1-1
CASTRQGAGRDTEAFF
TGTGCCAGTACTCGACAGGGGGCGGGAAGGGACACTGAAGCTTTCTTT
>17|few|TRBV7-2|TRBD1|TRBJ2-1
CASSHYALRTGYNERFF
TGTGCCAGCAGCCATTATGCCCTCCGGACAGGATACAATGAGCGGTTCTTC